The rows below give T cell receptor beta chains drawn from one sample of a study of CD8+ T cells in alopecia areata. Assay: immunoSEQ multiplex PCR; the TCRdb copy retains only in-frame clones and omits some. This table has 140,000 or so clones, 62% appearing once. Input material: CD8+ T cells sorted from blood. These receptors were taken from a human donor in good health. Both conserved end residues are part of each CDR3. The order of the fields is D gene, V gene, J gene, clone size, CDR3 DNA, CDR3 protein. The D gene is left open where the match is weak. Only part of the rows carry a size: once, few, many, or a class if the clone is expanded.

.	TRBV4-1	TRBJ2-7	.	TGCGCCAGCAGCCTTGGACAAACCTCCTACGAGCAGTACTTC	CASSLGQTSYEQYF
.	TRBV29-1	TRBJ1-1	few	TGCAGCGTTGATCCAGGGTTTGAAGCTTTCTTT	CSVDPGFEAFF
TRBD2	TRBV29-1	TRBJ2-1	.	TGCAGCCTGGGCGGACTAGCGGGGACCAATGAGCAGTTCTTC	CSLGGLAGTNEQFF
.	TRBV14	TRBJ2-1	.	TGTGCCAGCAGCCAGCACTTTGGGGGAGCAAAAAATGAGCAGTTCTTC	CASSQHFGGAKNEQFF
.	TRBV14	TRBJ2-1	.	TGTGCCAGCAGCCAGTCCGGGTCCTACACCAACAATGAGCAGTTCTTC	CASSQSGSYTNNEQFF
.	TRBV29-1	TRBJ1-1	.	TGCAGCGTTGAATTACGTGGAGGGGCTTTCTTT	CSVELRGGAFF
TRBD1	TRBV9	TRBJ2-7	.	TGTGCCAGCAGCACCCCGAAGATGGGGACAGGACCCTACGAGCAGTACTTC	CASSTPKMGTGPYEQYF
TRBD2	TRBV9	TRBJ2-5	.	TGTGCCAGCAGCGCAGGACTAGCAACCCAAGAGACCCAGTACTTC	CASSAGLATQETQYF
.	TRBV7-9	TRBJ2-7	.	TGTGCCAGCAGCGCCACCCCATACGAGCAGTACTTC	CASSATPYEQYF
TRBD1	TRBV6-5	TRBJ2-1	.	TGTGCCAGCGCAGGGGGAAGCTCCTACAATGAGCAGTTCTTC	CASAGGSSYNEQFF
.	TRBV7-6	TRBJ2-7	few	TGTGCCAGCAGCCGACGGGTATCCTACGAGCAGTACTTC	CASSRRVSYEQYF
.	TRBV7-9	TRBJ1-3	few	TGTGCCAGCAGCTTAGAGGGAATTCAAAACACCATATATTTT	CASSLEGIQNTIYF
.	TRBV9	TRBJ2-7	.	TGTGCCAGCAGCCCCTCGGGACCGTACTACGAGCAGTACTTC	CASSPSGPYYEQYF
TRBD2	TRBV7-6	TRBJ2-7	.	TGTGCCAGCAGCTTATCTAGCGGGACCGGTGGGGAGCAGTACTTC	CASSLSSGTGGEQYF
.	TRBV29-1	TRBJ2-7	.	TGCAGCGTTGCTGGGCTCCAAGACTACGAGCAGTACTTC	CSVAGLQDYEQYF
TRBD2	TRBV29-1	TRBJ2-1	.	TGCAGCGCCGGGACTAGCGGCTACAATGAGCAGTTCTTC	CSAGTSGYNEQFF
.	TRBV6-5	TRBJ2-5	.	TGTGCCAGCAGTTACCCAGGGACGACAGAGACCCAGTACTTC	CASSYPGTTETQYF
.	TRBV27	TRBJ2-3	once	TGTGCCAGCAGTATGAGGACCGTCCCAGATACGCAGTATTTT	CASSMRTVPDTQYF
.	TRBV29-1	TRBJ2-7	.	TGCAGCGTTGAACTGCCAGAGGGCTACGAGCAGTACTTC	CSVELPEGYEQYF
TRBD1	TRBV27	TRBJ2-7	once	TGTGCCAGCAGCCCGGGACAGAACCCCTACGAGCAGTACTTC	CASSPGQNPYEQYF
TRBD1	TRBV29-1	TRBJ2-1	once	TGCAGCGTGGGGACAGGGGGATACAATGAGCAGTTCTTC	CSVGTGGYNEQFF
TRBD1	TRBV4-1	TRBJ2-7	.	TGCGCCAGCAGCCAAGTGCAGCAGGGGGCAGGGGAGCAGTACTTC	CASSQVQQGAGEQYF
.	TRBV27	TRBJ2-7	few	TGTGCCACCGCCGTAGGCTACGAGCAGTACTTC	CATAVGYEQYF
.	TRBV5-1	TRBJ2-2	.	TGCGCCAGCAGCTTGGGCCCAGCGAGTATCGGGGAGCTGTTTTTT	CASSLGPASIGELFF
TRBD1	TRBV5-1	TRBJ2-3	.	TGCGCCAGCAGCTACCGGGACAGGGGGCTGGGTACGCAGTATTTT	CASSYRDRGLGTQYF
.	TRBV27	TRBJ1-3	.	TGTGCCAGCAGGGGTTATGGAAACACCATATATTTT	CASRGYGNTIYF